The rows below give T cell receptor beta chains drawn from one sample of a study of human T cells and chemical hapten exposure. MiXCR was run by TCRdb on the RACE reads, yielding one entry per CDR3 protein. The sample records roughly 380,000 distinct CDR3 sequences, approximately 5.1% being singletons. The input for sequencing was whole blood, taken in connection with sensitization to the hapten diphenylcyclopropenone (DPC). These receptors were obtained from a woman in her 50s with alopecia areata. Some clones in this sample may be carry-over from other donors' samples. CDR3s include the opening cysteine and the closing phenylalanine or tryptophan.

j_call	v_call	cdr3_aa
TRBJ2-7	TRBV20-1	CSASYGPSGYEQYF
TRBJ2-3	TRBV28	CASSSHQRDTQYF
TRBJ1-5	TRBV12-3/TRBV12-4	CASSLSGGAKQPQHF
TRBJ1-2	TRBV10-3	CAISDGSSNYGYTF
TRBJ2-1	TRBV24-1	CATQRGGLNEQFF
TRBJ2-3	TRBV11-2	CASSLGNRVDTQYF
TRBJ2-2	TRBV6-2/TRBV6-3	CASSPQGRLHTGELFF
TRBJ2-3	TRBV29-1	CSVKRTRTDTQYF
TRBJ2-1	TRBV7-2	CASFDAGHPYNEQFF
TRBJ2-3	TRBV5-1	CASSLVGGAGTDTQYF
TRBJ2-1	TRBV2	CASSDGAAEQFF
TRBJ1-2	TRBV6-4	CASSPDEGSGYTF
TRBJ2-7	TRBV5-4	CASSLVLAGRNEQYF
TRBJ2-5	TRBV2	CASSDFETQYF
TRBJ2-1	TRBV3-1	CASSQGTGYYNEQFF
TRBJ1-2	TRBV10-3	CAISESSVAGYTF
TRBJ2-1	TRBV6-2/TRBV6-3	CATRHGGSYNEQFF
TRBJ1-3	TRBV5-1	CASSLRADGNTIYF
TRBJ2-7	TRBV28	CASGGGFDEQYF
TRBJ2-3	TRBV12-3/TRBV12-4	CASKDYTDTQYF
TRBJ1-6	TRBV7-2	CASSLAGQGWNSPLHF
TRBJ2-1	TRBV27	CASSSSSGLGQFF
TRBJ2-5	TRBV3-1	CASSQDDAGRQQETQYF
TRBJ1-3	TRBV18	CASSSGPNSGNTIYF
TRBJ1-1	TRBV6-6	CASSYSLTEAFF
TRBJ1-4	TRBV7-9	CASSPGQSTNEKLFF
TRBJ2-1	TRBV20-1	CSAPRTSGTTGGYNEQFF
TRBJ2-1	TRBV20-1	CSAPPSGMVGEQFF
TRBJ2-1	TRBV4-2	CASSQEGLSGLAGSYNEQFF
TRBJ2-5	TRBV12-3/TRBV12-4	CASGLAGAEETQYF
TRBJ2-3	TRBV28	CASSPSGGGTQYF
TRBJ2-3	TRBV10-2	CASSRAGRGDTQYF
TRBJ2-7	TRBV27	CASGTGQWYEQYF
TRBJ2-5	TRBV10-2	CASSEGPLPQYF
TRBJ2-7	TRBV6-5	CASSQGQNYEQYF
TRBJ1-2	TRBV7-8	CASSLVGGAPFFYGYTF
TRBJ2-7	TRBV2	CASKSAGINEQYF
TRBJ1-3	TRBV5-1	CASSLEGSPGNTIYF
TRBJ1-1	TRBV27	CASSIRDRGPEAFF
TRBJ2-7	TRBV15	CATSPGQLASYEQYF
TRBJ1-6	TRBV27	CASSPRGSYNSPLHF
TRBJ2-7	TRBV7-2	CASSFRRGYEQYF
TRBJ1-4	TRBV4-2	CASSQRSGTGYEKLFF
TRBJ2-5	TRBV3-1	CASSLQGAVIKETQYF
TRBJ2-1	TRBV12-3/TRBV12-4	CATAGGALYNEQFF
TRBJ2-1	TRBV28	CASSPPGRGYNEQFF
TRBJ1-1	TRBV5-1	CASSSGVRDTEAFF
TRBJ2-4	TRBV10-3	CAISRQGGVVQYF
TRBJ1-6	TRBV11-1	CASSLEGQGRSPLHF
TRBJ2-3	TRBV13	CASSSGQGDDTQYF
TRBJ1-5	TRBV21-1	CASREGTINQPQHF
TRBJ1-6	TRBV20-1	CSARQGDYNSPLHF
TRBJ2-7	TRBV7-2	CASSLALAGQSDEQYF
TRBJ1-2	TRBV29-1	CSVEGRDNYGYTF
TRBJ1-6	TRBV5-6	CASSLRSNSPLHF
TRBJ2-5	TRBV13	CASSSRTSGDETQYF
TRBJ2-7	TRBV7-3	CASSLSGGSEQYF
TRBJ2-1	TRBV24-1	CATSDPRRTSGSDNEQFF
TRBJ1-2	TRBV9	CASSVVGGLYGYTF